Following are 8 T cell receptor beta chains from one sample sequenced in a study of cytomegalovirus exposure and HLA in healthy donors. PCR used 60 Vbeta primers and 13 Jbeta primers. The table came from immunoSEQ multiplex PCR; TCRdb's copy has only in-frame clones and leaves some out. The table has approximately 90,000 clones, 60% to 85% seen once; the top ten hold roughly 5%. The source material was PBMCs. These receptors originate from a woman in her thirties or forties in good health and CMV-seronegative.

The rearrangement links TRBV25-1 to TRBJ1-2; possibly TRBD1 for D (6 bases). The CDR3 consists of 16 residues. The germline CDR1 and CDR2 sequences are MGHDK and SYGVNS. The V gene lost 2 bases and the J gene lost 2 bases, with 15 bases spanning the gap. The CDR3 bases are TGTGCCAGCAGTGAAACGGACAGCGCGCCCAACTATGGCTACACCTTC. Translated, it gives CASSETDSAPNYGYTF.

This clone was recorded a few times. J is TRBJ2-1 and V is TRBV7-3; 8 nucleotides agree with TRBD1. After removal of 6 bases from V and 8 bases from J, the junction contained 9 bases not matched to a gene. This CDR3 spans 14 amino acids. In germline, CDR1 is SGHTA, CDR2 FQGTGA. The CDR3 bases are TGTGCCAGCAGTAAACAGGGGGGCAGGTATGAGCAGTTCTTC. Its translation is CASSKQGGRYEQFF.

This clone was counted a single time. V gene TRBV7-2 combines with J gene TRBJ2-1; 7 bases are shared with TRBD2. The germline V gene encodes CDR1 SGHTA and CDR2 FQGNSA. V lost 4 bases, J lost 9 bases, and 12 bases stayed unmatched. The CDR3 sequence is 15 residues long. Here the CDR3 reads CASSWVGRGRGEQFF. In nucleotides, the CDR3 is TGTGCCAGCAGCTGGGTCGGTAGAGGGAGGGGTGAGCAGTTCTTC.

This clone showed up just a few times. The chain is built from TRBV7-9 and TRBJ2-5, with 7 nucleotides matching TRBD1. The DNA end lines up better with TRBJ2-7; the J call may be wrong. The CDR3 spans 14 residues. Germline CDR1 SEHNR, CDR2 FQNEAQ (reference sequence). CDR3 sequence (DNA): TGTGCCAGCAGCTTCGGGACAGCGGCCTACGAGCAGTACTTC. It translates to CASSFGTAAYEQYF.

This chain joins TRBV5-1 and TRBJ2-1; tentatively, D is TRBD1 (5 bases). This CDR3 region has 14 residues. Germline CDR1 SGHRS, CDR2 YFSETQ. The V end lost 0 bases, the J end lost 7 bases, and 11 bases lay between the germline ends. The CDR3 reads CASSLEGLRNEQFF. Written as DNA, the CDR3 is TGCGCCAGCAGCTTGGAGGGGCTTAGGAATGAGCAGTTCTTC.

As for this clone: This CDR3 fails to terminate in the conserved phenylalanine or tryptophan, so it likely reflects a read error. The V call is TRBV7-2, the J call TRBJ1-1, with 7 bases aligning to TRBD1. V lost 5 bases, J lost 1 base, and 7 bases stayed unmatched. CDR3 length: 15 residues. Germline values: CDR1 SGHTA, CDR2 FQGNSA. The CDR3 nucleotides are TGTGCCAGCAGCCTCCGACAGGGTCGGAACACTGAAGCTTTCGTT. Encoded protein: CASSLRQGRNTEAFV.

The chain employs TRBV29-1 and TRBJ2-3, with 9 bases lining up with TRBD1. Germline V gene data show CDR1 as SQVTM and CDR2 as ANQGSEA. The CDR3 has 14 residues. CDR3 protein: CSATGTGRGDTQYF. In DNA, the CDR3 is TGCAGTGCGACCGGGACAGGGCGAGGAGATACGCAGTATTTT.

V is TRBV7-8 and J is TRBJ1-4; D not certain. The CDR3 loop spans 14 amino acids. The germline V gene has CDR1 SGHVS and CDR2 FQNEAQ. V lost 2 bases to trimming and J lost 4 bases, with 8 bases between them. As DNA, the CDR3 is TGTGCCAGCAGCTTATTCGCCGGTAATGAAAAACTGTTTTTT. Protein product: CASSLFAGNEKLFF.